The 27 T cell receptor beta chains in this list originate from one sample, sequenced in a study of T cell repertoires in cytomegalovirus infection. No antigens are known for them. TCRdb reanalysed the reads using MiXCR and keeps one entry per CDR3 protein. Of roughly 78,000 distinct CDR3 sequences listed, approximately 40% are singletons. The material sequenced was CD8+ T cells from cultured PBMCs, taken from culture after CMV antigen stimulation. These receptor sequences come from a human donor in good health (CMV status not recorded). Some clones in this sample may be carry-over from other donors' samples.

This clonotype was seen just once. This chain joins TRBV20-1 and TRBJ2-5, with TRBD1 identical over 8 bases. The CDR3 sequence is 17 residues long. Germline CDR1 DFQATT, CDR2 SNEGSKA (reference sequence). The V and J ends lost 0 bases and 0 bases, in that order; junction bases with no gene match: 9. This CDR3 is CSARDGRDRRYQETQYF. The CDR3, as DNA: TGCAGTGCTAGAGATGGTCGGGACAGGAGATACCAAGAGACCCAGTACTTC.

In this sample, this clonotype turned up once. This chain connects TRBV6-6 to TRBJ1-2; no clear D. CDR3 length: 16 amino acids. V shed 0 bases and J shed 4 bases, with 15 bases lying between them. CDR1 is MNHNY, CDR2 SVGAGI, per germline (reference sequence). CDR3 DNA: TGTGCCAGCAGTTACTCTCCCCAGCCTTTCTTCTATGGCTACACCTTC. This encodes CASSYSPQPFFYGYTF.

The V call is TRBV6-5, the J call TRBJ2-7, with a weak D call TRBD2 (6 bases). The V gene's germline CDR1 is MNHEY and CDR2 SVGAGI. V shed 1 base and J shed 6 bases, with 19 bases lying between them. The CDR3 extends over 16 amino acids. The CDR3 coding sequence is TGTGCCAGCAGTTACTACTCGAGGTTACCCGGGGGCGAGCAGTACTTC. This translates into CASSYYSRLPGGEQYF.

The chain joins TRBV12-3 or TRBV12-4 to TRBJ1-2; D is undetermined. This CDR3 contains 14 residues. V was clipped by 3 bases and J by 5 bases, with 13 bases between them. CDR3 in amino acids: CASSFTAWRYGYTF. The CDR3, as DNA: TGTGCCAGCAGTTTCACCGCTTGGCGGTATGGCTACACCTTC.

The chain recombines TRBV7-2 with TRBJ1-5, with TRBD1 identical over 7 bases. Trimming cost V 6 bases and J 10 bases; bases outside gene matches: 12. The CDR3 has 14 amino acids. Germline CDR1 reads SGHTA; CDR2 reads FQGNSA. The CDR3: CASSWTGPPLPQHF. CDR3 DNA: TGTGCCAGCAGTTGGACAGGACCTCCACTCCCCCAGCATTTT.

The chain has TRBV29-1 and TRBJ2-2; TRBD2 might be the D (6 bases). The V end was cut by 3 bases, the J end by 2 bases, with 10 bases between. Germline V gives CDR1 SQVTM, CDR2 ANQGSEA. The CDR3 consists of 14 residues. As DNA, the CDR3 is TGCAGCGTTGATAGGAGGGGCAACACCGGGGAGCTGTTTTTT. Translated, it gives CSVDRRGNTGELFF.

CDR3 DNA: TGTGCCAGCAGTTACTCGAGGGAGTGGACAGGGGACACCGGGGAGCTGTTTTTT. Translation: CASSYSREWTGDTGELFF. V gene TRBV6-2 or TRBV6-3 combines with J gene TRBJ2-2, with 9 bases lining up with TRBD1. The length of the CDR3 is 18 residues. Germline trimming cut 0 bases from V and 3 bases from J; bases unmatched to any gene: 8. The V gene's germline CDR1 is MNHEY and CDR2 SVGEGT.

This clonotype was picked up many times. The chain recombines TRBV5-1 with TRBJ2-1; 9 positions agree with TRBD2. CDR1 SGHRS and CDR2 YFSETQ come from the germline V gene. With 3 bases clipped from V and 4 bases from J, the junction kept 2 bases outside the gene matches. This CDR3 region has 14 residues. The CDR3 DNA reads TGCGCCAGCAGCTCTAGCGGGGCTTACAATGAGCAGTTCTTC. Protein product: CASSSSGAYNEQFF. The full variable domain, with the rest looked up from reference TRBV5-1 and TRBJ2-1, is KAGVTQTPRYLIKTRGQQVTLSCSPISGHRSVSWYQQTPGQGLQFLFEYFSETQRNKGNFPGRFSGRQFSNSRSEMNVSTLELGDSALYLCASSSSGAYNEQFFGPGTRLTVL.

The chain carries TRBV27 and TRBJ2-7; possibly TRBD1 or TRBD2 for D (6 bases each). The V gene lost 8 bases and the J gene lost 4 bases, with 21 bases spanning the gap. The germline CDR1 and CDR2 sequences are MNHEY and SMNVEV (reference sequence). The CDR3 loop spans 15 amino acids. The CDR3 DNA follows: TGTGCCAGCGGTTACAGGGTCGGCGCGGGGTACGAGCAGTACTTC. The encoded protein is CASGYRVGAGYEQYF.

Worth noting for this clonotype: This likely comes from a read error, as the CDR3 has no conserved phenylalanine or tryptophan at its end. The chain couples TRBV6-5 to TRBJ2-2; D unclear. CDR1 is MNHEY, CDR2 SVGAGI, per germline. This CDR3 has 14 residues. V lost 5 bases and J lost 0, with 7 bases in between. CDR3 in DNA: TGTGCCAGCAGTAACACAGCGAACACCGGGGAGCTGTTTATT. Its protein product is CASSNTANTGELFI.

This clonotype was observed at least ten times. The J gene is TRBJ2-7, the V gene TRBV7-2; D may be TRBD2 (5 bases). The CDR3 is 16 amino acids. Germline lookup yields CDR1 SGHTA and CDR2 FQGNSA. Trimming shortened V by 5 bases and J by 0 bases, and 17 bases separated the two germline ends. This CDR3 is CASSPLAARSSYEQYF. CDR3 bases: TGTGCCAGCAGCCCCCTAGCCGCTAGGAGCTCCTACGAGCAGTACTTC.

The CDR3 protein is CASGSSVSDYEQYF. The DNA of the CDR3 is TGTGCTAGTGGTTCCTCAGTTTCGGACTACGAGCAGTACTTC. V and J are TRBV12-5 and TRBJ2-7; D is ambiguous. CDR1 is LGHNT and CDR2 is FRNRAP in the germline V gene. V lost 4 bases and J lost 3, with 13 bases in between. The CDR3 is 14 amino acids.

This rearrangement joins TRBV10-3 to TRBJ2-7; D possibly corresponds to TRBD2 (5 bases). Trimming pared 3 bases from V and 1 base from J, leaving 16 bases between. From germline, CDR1 is ENHRY and CDR2 SYGVKD. The CDR3 length is 16 residues. The CDR3 loop reads CAISESGLGGSYEQYF. DNA of the CDR3: TGTGCCATCAGTGAATCTGGACTCGGTGGTTCCTACGAGCAGTACTTC.

This chain connects TRBV27 to TRBJ2-2; D is unclear. Trimming took off 5 bases at V and 6 bases at J, with 19 bases between the two ends. Germline CDR1 and CDR2: MNHEY and SMNVEV (reference sequence). This CDR3 is built from 16 residues. CDR3 in amino acids: CASSPTHSRPAGELFF. The CDR3 DNA sequence: TGTGCCAGCAGTCCCACCCATAGCCGGCCGGCCGGGGAGCTGTTTTTT.

The sample holds a few counts of this clonotype. The rearrangement links TRBV6-8 to TRBJ2-7, with TRBD2 matching 13 bases. CDR1 MNHGY and CDR2 SAAAGT come from the germline V gene. The V segment lost 6 bases and the J segment 2 bases; nucleotides outside the gene matches: 4. The CDR3 is 15 amino acids. The CDR3 reads CASREGLAGPYEQYF. DNA for the CDR3: TGTGCCAGCAGAGAGGGACTAGCGGGACCCTACGAGCAGTACTTC.

The J gene is TRBJ2-1, the V gene TRBV5-1; 8 nucleotides agree with TRBD1. Germline V CDR1 and CDR2: SGHRS, YFSETQ. This CDR3 has 13 residues. J lost 6 bases, V lost 8 bases, and 7 bases had no gene match. DNA for the CDR3: TGCGCCAGTGGACAGGGTCCCCGCAATGAGCAGTTCTTC. Its translation: CASGQGPRNEQFF.

CDR3 loop: CASRDVNTNEQFF. Written as DNA, the CDR3 is TGTGCCAGCCGGGACGTCAATACAAATGAGCAGTTCTTC. This sequence joins TRBV12-3 or TRBV12-4 and TRBJ2-1; D may be TRBD1 or TRBD2 (5 bases each). Deletions cut 8 bases from V and 7 bases from J, with 15 bases between. This CDR3 has 13 amino acids.

The gene calls are TRBV7-2 and TRBJ2-7; 9 nucleotides align to TRBD2. Germline CDR1 and CDR2: SGHTA and FQGNSA. With 1 base clipped from V and 0 bases from J, the junction kept 4 bases outside the gene matches. This CDR3 contains 16 residues. As DNA, the CDR3 is TGTGCCAGCAGCTTAGAACTAGCGGGCAGCTCCTACGAGCAGTACTTC. Protein: CASSLELAGSSYEQYF. Looking up the rest from reference TRBV7-2 and TRBJ2-7 gives the full variable domain: GAGVSQSPSNKVTEKGKDVELRCDPISGHTALYWYRQSLGQGLEFLIYFQGNSAPDKSGLPSDRFSAERTGGSVSTLTIQRTQQEDSAVYLCASSLELAGSSYEQYFGPGTRLTVT.

The chain couples TRBV25-1 to TRBJ2-5; 8 bases agree with TRBD1. This CDR3 has 15 residues. The ends lost 3 bases at V and 5 bases at J; junction bases unmatched: 8. Per germline, CDR1 MGHDK and CDR2 SYGVNS. In DNA form, the CDR3 reads TGTGCCAGCAGTGATCGCAGGGGGCCCGAGGAGACCCAGTACTTC. Amino acid sequence: CASSDRRGPEETQYF. Full variable domain (outside the CDR3, taken from reference TRBV25-1 and TRBJ2-5): EADIYQTPRYLVIGTGKKITLECSQTMGHDKMYWYQQDPGMELHLIHYSYGVNSTEKGDLSSESTVSRIRTEHFPLTLESARPSHTSQYLCASSDRRGPEETQYFGPGTRLLVL.

This clonotype was detected many times. V gene TRBV7-2 combines with J gene TRBJ2-7; 9 bases line up with TRBD1. Germline V gene lookup returns CDR1 SGHTA and CDR2 FQGNSA. This CDR3 is built from 13 residues. V lost 9 bases, J lost 2 bases, and 5 bases stayed unmatched. CDR3 sequence reads: CASSGTGPYEQYF. DNA of the CDR3: TGTGCCAGTTCTGGGACAGGGCCCTACGAGCAGTACTTC.

This clonotype was counted between two and nine times. At one end the junction does not follow the germline gene, possibly because of a read error. The chain links TRBV11-2 to TRBJ2-3; no firm D call. Looked up from germline, CDR1 is SGHAT and CDR2 is FQNNGV. The CDR3 covers 15 residues. CDR3 in amino acids: CASSLGGYSTDTQYF. In DNA, the CDR3 is TGTGCCAGTAGCTTAGGCGGATATAGCACAGATACGCAGTATTTT.

The chain employs TRBV12-3 or TRBV12-4 and TRBJ2-7, with 10 bases matching TRBD1. This CDR3 comprises 14 residues. After removal of 10 bases from V and 7 bases from J, the junction contained 13 bases not matched to a gene. The CDR3 DNA reads as TGTGCCACCATGAAGGGGACAGGGGAAATAGAGCAGTACTTC. Translated, it gives CATMKGTGEIEQYF.

This chain's CDR3 is CASSSPDRAYNEQFF. The CDR3 DNA follows: TGTGCCAGCAGCTCACCAGACAGGGCCTACAATGAGCAGTTCTTC. The chain is built from TRBV7-9 and TRBJ2-1; 7 bases fit TRBD1. This CDR3 is built from 15 residues. Germline V gene data show CDR1 as SEHNR and CDR2 as FQNEAQ (reference sequence). V lost 4 bases and J lost 2; bases outside the gene matches: 5.

This clonotype was detected a few times. CDR3 loop: CASSQVLGKNQPQHF. CDR3 in DNA: TGCGCCAGCAGCCAAGTGTTGGGTAAGAATCAGCCCCAGCATTTT. The genes are TRBV4-3 and TRBJ1-5; D unresolved. CDR1 and CDR2 from the germline V gene are LGHNA and YSLEER. Trimming left V 1 base short and J 4 bases short, with 11 bases between. CDR3 length: 15 amino acids.

The chain couples TRBV6-2 or TRBV6-3 to TRBJ2-7; D might be TRBD1 (6 bases). Germline V gene lookup returns CDR1 MNHEY and CDR2 SVGEGT. The CDR3 has 12 residues. V lost 5 bases and J lost 3, with 8 bases in between. CDR3 nucleotides: TGTGCCAGCAGTACAGGGTTCTACGAGCAGTACTTC. Protein: CASSTGFYEQYF.

Turning to this clonotype: Mismatch with germline at one junction end may stem from a read error. The rearrangement links TRBV12-3 or TRBV12-4 to TRBJ2-7; no reliable D call. The CDR3 runs to 12 residues. CDR3 coding DNA: TGTGCCAGCAGTTTCGGTCAGATTGGGCCCCGCTTC. Translation gives CASSFGQIGPRF.

This chain links TRBV10-3 with TRBJ1-5, with D maybe TRBD1 (5 bases). The length of the CDR3 is 14 residues. Germline V gives CDR1 ENHRY, CDR2 SYGVKD. V gave up 3 bases and J gave up 9 bases, with 15 bases separating them. The CDR3 region is CAISEWGGRLPQHF. For the CDR3, the DNA is TGTGCCATCAGTGAATGGGGGGGGAGGCTGCCCCAGCATTTT.